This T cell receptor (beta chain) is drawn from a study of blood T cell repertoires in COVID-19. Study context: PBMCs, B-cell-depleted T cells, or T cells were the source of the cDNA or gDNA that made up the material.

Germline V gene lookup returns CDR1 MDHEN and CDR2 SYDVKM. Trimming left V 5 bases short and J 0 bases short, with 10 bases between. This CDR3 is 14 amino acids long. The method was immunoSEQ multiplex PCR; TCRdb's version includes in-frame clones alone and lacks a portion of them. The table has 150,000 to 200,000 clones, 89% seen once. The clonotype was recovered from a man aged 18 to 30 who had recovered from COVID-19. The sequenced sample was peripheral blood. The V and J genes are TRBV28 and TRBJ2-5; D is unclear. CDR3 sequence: CASSDIRDQETQYF. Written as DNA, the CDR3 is TGTGCCAGCAGTGATATTCGGGACCAAGAGACCCAGTACTTC.